This T cell receptor (beta chain) originates from a study of T cells after yellow fever vaccination. Study outcomes and limitations: Clones that expanded after primary vaccination mostly reappeared after the booster (96% CD4, 88% CD8).

A process of 5'RACE template switching, which added a universal primer site and UMIs, was used to make TCR cDNA. Each CDR3 protein is one row after TCRdb ran MiXCR on the 5' RACE reads. The table includes approximately 330,000 distinct CDR3 sequences, around 13% detected once. The CDR3 is made up of 16 amino acids. Looked up from germline, CDR1 is MNHEY and CDR2 is SVGAGI. The junction had 3 bases not matched to a gene; V was cut back by 2 bases and J by 1 base. This clonotype was seen a few times. Antigen unknown. V usage is TRBV6-5 and J usage is TRBJ2-3, with 10 positions matching TRBD2. The source of this sequence is a man aged 18 to 30 who received the YFV17D yellow fever vaccine. This specimen consisted of CD4+ T cells sorted from PBMCs, obtained 15 days after the yellow fever booster vaccination. The DNA for the CDR3 is TGTGCCAGCAGTTACGAGGGGACTAGCGGCACAGATACGCAGTATTTT. Translating it yields CASSYEGTSGTDTQYF.